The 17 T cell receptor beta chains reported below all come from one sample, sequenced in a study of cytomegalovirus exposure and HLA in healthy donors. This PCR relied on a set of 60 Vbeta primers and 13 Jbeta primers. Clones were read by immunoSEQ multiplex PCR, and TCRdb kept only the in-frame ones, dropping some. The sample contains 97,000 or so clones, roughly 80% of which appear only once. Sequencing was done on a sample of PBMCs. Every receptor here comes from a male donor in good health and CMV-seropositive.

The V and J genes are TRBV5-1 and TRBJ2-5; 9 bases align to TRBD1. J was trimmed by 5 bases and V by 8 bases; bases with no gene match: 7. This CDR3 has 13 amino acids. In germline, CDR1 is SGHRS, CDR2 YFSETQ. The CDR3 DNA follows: TGCGCCAGTCAAACAGGGGGCGGCGAGACCCAGTACTTC. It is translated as CASQTGGGETQYF.

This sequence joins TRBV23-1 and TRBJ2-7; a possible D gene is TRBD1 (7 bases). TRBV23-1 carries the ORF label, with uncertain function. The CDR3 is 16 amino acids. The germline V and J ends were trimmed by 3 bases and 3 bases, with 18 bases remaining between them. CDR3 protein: CASSHHDRAGYYEQYF. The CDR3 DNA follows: TGCGCCAGCAGTCACCATGACAGGGCGGGATACTACGAGCAGTACTTC.

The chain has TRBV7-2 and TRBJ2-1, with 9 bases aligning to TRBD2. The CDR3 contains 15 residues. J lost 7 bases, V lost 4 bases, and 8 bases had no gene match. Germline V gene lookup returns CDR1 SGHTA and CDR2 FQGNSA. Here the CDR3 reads CASSSALAGGNEQFF. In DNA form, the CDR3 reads TGTGCCAGCAGCTCGGCTCTGGCGGGAGGGAATGAGCAGTTCTTC.

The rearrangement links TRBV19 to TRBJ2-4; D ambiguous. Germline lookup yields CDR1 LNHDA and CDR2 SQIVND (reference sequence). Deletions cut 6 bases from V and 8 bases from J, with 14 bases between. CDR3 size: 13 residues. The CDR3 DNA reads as TGTGCCAGTAGCGCGAGGCCCCCGGACATTCAGTACTTC. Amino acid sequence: CASSARPPDIQYF.

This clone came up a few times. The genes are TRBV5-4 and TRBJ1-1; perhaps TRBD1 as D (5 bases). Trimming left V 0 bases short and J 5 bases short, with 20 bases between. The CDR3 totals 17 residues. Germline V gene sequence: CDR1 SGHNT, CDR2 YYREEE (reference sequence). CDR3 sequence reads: CASSLGGSQGYVTEAFF. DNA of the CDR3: TGTGCCAGCAGCTTGGGGGGATCCCAGGGTTACGTGACTGAAGCTTTCTTT.

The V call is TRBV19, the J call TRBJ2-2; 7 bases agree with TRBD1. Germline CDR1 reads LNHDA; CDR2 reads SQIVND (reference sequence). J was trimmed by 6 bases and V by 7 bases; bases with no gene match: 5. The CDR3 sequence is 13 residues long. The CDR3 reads CASNDRAPGELFF. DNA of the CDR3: TGTGCCAGTAACGACAGGGCCCCCGGGGAGCTGTTTTTT.

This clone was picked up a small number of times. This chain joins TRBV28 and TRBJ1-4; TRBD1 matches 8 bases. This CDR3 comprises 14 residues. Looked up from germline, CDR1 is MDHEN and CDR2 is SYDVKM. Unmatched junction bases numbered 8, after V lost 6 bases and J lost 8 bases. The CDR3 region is CASSPGGAGEKLFF. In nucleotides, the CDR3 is TGTGCCAGCAGCCCAGGGGGCGCCGGAGAAAAACTGTTTTTT.

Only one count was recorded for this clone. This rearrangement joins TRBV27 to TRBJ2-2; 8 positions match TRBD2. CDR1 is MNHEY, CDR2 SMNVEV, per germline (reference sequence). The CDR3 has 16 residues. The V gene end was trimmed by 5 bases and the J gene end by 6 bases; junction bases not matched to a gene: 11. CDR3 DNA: TGTGCCAGCAGTCTCCTGGGGGTAGCGGGATCCGGGGAGCTGTTTTTT. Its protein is CASSLLGVAGSGELFF.

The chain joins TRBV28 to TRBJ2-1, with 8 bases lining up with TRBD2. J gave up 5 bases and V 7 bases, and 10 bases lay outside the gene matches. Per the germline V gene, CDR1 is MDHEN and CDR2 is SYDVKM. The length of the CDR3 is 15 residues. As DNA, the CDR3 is TGTGCCAGCACCTCCGGGGGGGGTCCACACAATGAGCAGTTCTTC. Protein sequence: CASTSGGGPHNEQFF.

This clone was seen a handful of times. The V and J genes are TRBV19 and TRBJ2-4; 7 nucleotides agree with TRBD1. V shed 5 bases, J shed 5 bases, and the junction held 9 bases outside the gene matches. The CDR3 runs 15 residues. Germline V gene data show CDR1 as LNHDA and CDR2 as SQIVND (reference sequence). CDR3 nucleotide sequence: TGTGCCAGTAGTCCCCGGGACAGAGACCAAAACATTCAGTACTTC. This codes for CASSPRDRDQNIQYF.

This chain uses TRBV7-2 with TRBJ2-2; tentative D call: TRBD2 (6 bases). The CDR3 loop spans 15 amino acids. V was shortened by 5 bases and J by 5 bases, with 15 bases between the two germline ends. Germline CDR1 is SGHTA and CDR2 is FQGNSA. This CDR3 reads CASSRGGRGTGELFF. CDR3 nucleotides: TGTGCCAGCAGCCGAGGAGGGAGAGGGACCGGGGAGCTGTTTTTT.

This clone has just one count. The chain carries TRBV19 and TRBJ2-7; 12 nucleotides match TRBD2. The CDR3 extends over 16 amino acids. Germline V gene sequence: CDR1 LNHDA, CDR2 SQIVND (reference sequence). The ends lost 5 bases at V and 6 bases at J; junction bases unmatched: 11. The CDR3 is CASSGPASGRASEQYF. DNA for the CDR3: TGTGCCAGTAGTGGCCCGGCTAGCGGGAGGGCGAGCGAGCAGTACTTC.

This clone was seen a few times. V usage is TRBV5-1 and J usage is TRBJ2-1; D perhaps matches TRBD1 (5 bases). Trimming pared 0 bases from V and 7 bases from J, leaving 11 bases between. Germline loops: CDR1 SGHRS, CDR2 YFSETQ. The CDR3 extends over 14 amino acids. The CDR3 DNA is TGCGCCAGCAGCTTGGTTTGGACAAAGAATGAGCAGTTCTTC. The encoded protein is CASSLVWTKNEQFF. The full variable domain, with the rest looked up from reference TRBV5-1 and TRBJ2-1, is KAGVTQTPRYLIKTRGQQVTLSCSPISGHRSVSWYQQTPGQGLQFLFEYFSETQRNKGNFPGRFSGRQFSNSRSEMNVSTLELGDSALYLCASSLVWTKNEQFFGPGTRLTVL.

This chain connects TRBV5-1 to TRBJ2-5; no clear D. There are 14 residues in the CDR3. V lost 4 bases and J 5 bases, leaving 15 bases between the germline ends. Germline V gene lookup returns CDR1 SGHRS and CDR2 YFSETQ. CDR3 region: CASSSPGFTETQYF. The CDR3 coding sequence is TGCGCCAGCAGCAGTCCGGGTTTTACGGAGACCCAGTACTTC.

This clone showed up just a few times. The chain's CDR3 is CASSLTGWYGYTF. CDR3 sequence (DNA): TGTGCCAGCAGCTTGACAGGGTGGTATGGCTACACCTTC. The chain is built from TRBV9 and TRBJ1-2; 7 bases are shared with TRBD1. Losses at the gene ends were 4 bases for V and 5 bases for J; bases not matched to a gene: 5. The germline V gene encodes CDR1 SGDLS and CDR2 YYNGEE. This CDR3 region has 13 residues.

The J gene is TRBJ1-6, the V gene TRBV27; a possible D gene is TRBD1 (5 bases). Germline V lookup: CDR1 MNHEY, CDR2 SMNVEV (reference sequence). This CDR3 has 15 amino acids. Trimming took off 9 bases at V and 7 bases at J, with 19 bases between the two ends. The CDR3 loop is CASTQPGLGNSPLHF. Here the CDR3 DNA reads TGTGCCAGTACCCAACCGGGACTTGGGAATTCACCCCTCCACTTT.

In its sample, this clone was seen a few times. DNA for the CDR3: TGTGCCAGCAGGGATCGGCCTAGCGGGAGGGGTGAGCAGTTCTTC. This sequence encodes CASRDRPSGRGEQFF. J is TRBJ2-1 and V is TRBV2; 12 bases agree with TRBD2. CDR1 and CDR2 from the germline V gene are SNHLY and FYNNEI. V lost 6 bases, J lost 9 bases, and 9 bases stayed unmatched. The CDR3 has 15 amino acids.